This T cell receptor (beta chain) comes out of a study of cytomegalovirus exposure and HLA in healthy donors. General study findings and limits: The study put 150 or so TCR beta chains on its list as cytomegalovirus-associated. Rarity characterized most TCR sequences, yet some public TCRs appeared in many donors.

To note about this clone: Its target is not known.

The donors were part of the validation cohort of more than 90 subjects. That cohort was separate from the first cohort, which comprised 666 subjects. The germline gives CDR1 MGHDK, CDR2 SYGVNS. This CDR3 is built from 13 residues. The trim removed 7 bases at V and 7 bases at J, leaving 8 bases unmatched. Assay used: immunoSEQ multiplex PCR; TCRdb lists only in-frame clones, some missing. Among approximately 82,000 clones listed, 90% to 95% were seen once. Material for sequencing was PBMCs. The chain uses TRBV25-1 and TRBJ1-1; TRBD1 aligns across 8 bases. The receptor was isolated from a man between 18 and 35 years old in good health and CMV-seronegative. The DNA of the CDR3 is TGTGCCAGCACCAGGGGGCGCTTGAATGAAGCTTTCTTT. This translates into CASTRGRLNEAFF. The full variable domain, in which reference TRBV25-1 and TRBJ1-1 provide the parts outside the CDR3, is EADIYQTPRYLVIGTGKKITLECSQTMGHDKMYWYQQDPGMELHLIHYSYGVNSTEKGDLSSESTVSRIRTEHFPLTLESARPSHTSQYLCASTRGRLNEAFFGQGTRLTVV.